These T cell receptor beta chains were read from a single sample in a study of cytotoxic CD8 clonotypes in ibrutinib-treated CLL. Clones were read by immunoSEQ multiplex PCR, and TCRdb kept only the in-frame ones, dropping some. The table includes more than 85,000 clones, about 72% detected once. Material: PBMCs, obtained after 12 months of ibrutinib treatment. These receptor sequences come from a human donor with chronic lymphocytic leukemia. Both conserved end residues are part of each CDR3. A D gene is named only where the DNA matches it firmly. The listing skips clone size in some rows; elsewhere it reads once, few, many or a size class.

clone_size j_call d_call v_call cdr3_aa cdr3_nt
- TRBJ1-2 TRBD1 TRBV18 CASSPDREYGYTF TGTGCCAGCTCTCCCGACAGGGAGTATGGCTACACCTTC
- TRBJ1-2 TRBD1 TRBV29-1 CSVDRQGAGGYTF TGCAGCGTTGACAGACAGGGGGCGGGAGGCTACACCTTC
- TRBJ1-5 - TRBV5-1 CASSLEWGAQPQHF TGCGCCAGCAGCTTAGAATGGGGGGCTCAGCCCCAGCATTTT
- TRBJ2-5 - TRBV14 CASSLGTWGGETQYF TGTGCCAGCAGCCTTGGGACTTGGGGAGGAGAGACCCAGTACTTC
- TRBJ2-3 TRBD1 TRBV11-3 CASSAQGAEDTQYF TGTGCCAGCAGCGCACAGGGGGCGGAGGATACGCAGTATTTT
- TRBJ1-6 TRBD1 TRBV2 CASSEVGDRESPLHF TGTGCCAGCAGTGAGGTCGGAGACAGGGAATCACCCCTCCACTTT
- TRBJ2-7 TRBD1 TRBV5-1 CASSSRQGLRYEQYF TGCGCCAGCAGCTCCAGACAGGGGCTGAGATACGAGCAGTACTTC
- TRBJ2-1 TRBD1 TRBV5-1 CASSRPGQGFNEQFF TGCGCCAGCAGCCGTCCGGGACAGGGGTTCAATGAGCAGTTCTTC
- TRBJ2-7 TRBD1 TRBV6-6 CASKLHRGQGYEQYF TGTGCCAGCAAGTTGCACCGCGGACAGGGCTACGAGCAGTACTTC
- TRBJ1-2 TRBD1 TRBV6-1 CASSGIPGQSYGYTF TGTGCCAGCAGTGGGATCCCGGGACAGTCATATGGCTACACCTTC
- TRBJ1-1 - TRBV2 CASSVLGNTEAFF TGTGCCAGCAGTGTTTTGGGGAACACTGAAGCTTTCTTT
- TRBJ2-2 - TRBV15 CATSVQGPGRELFF TGTGCCACCAGCGTACAGGGCCCGGGGAGGGAGCTGTTTTTT
- TRBJ2-1 - TRBV6-1 CASRSGVGSYNEQFF TGTGCCAGCAGGTCAGGGGTCGGGTCCTACAATGAGCAGTTCTTC
- TRBJ2-5 - TRBV7-5 CASNILAGAQETQYF TGTGCCAGCAACATTTTAGCGGGGGCCCAAGAGACCCAGTACTTC
- TRBJ1-2 TRBD1 TRBV28 CASRTGQGGYGYTF TGTGCCAGCAGAACAGGACAGGGTGGGTATGGCTACACCTTC
- TRBJ1-1 TRBD1 TRBV18 CASSPPGQGAFTEAFF TGTGCCAGCTCACCACCGGGACAGGGGGCTTTCACTGAAGCTTTCTTT
- TRBJ2-5 - TRBV11-3 CASSLGRGRQETQYF TGTGCCAGCAGCCTAGGGAGGGGGCGGCAAGAGACCCAGTACTTC
- TRBJ2-7 - TRBV18 CASSPSGNSYEQYF TGTGCCAGCTCACCGTCCGGGAATTCCTACGAGCAGTACTTC
- TRBJ2-2 - TRBV6-5 CASSYTPDNTGELFF TGTGCCAGCAGTTACACGCCAGATAACACCGGGGAGCTGTTTTTT
- TRBJ1-1 - TRBV5-1 CASNSGANTEAFF TGCGCCAGCAACTCCGGGGCGAACACTGAAGCTTTCTTT
- TRBJ1-4 - TRBV7-2 CASRRGREKLFF TGTGCCAGCAGAAGGGGGAGAGAAAAACTGTTTTTT
- TRBJ2-4 TRBD2 TRBV2 CASLAEVLAKNIQYF TGTGCGAGCCTAGCGGAGGTTTTAGCCAAAAACATTCAGTACTTC
- TRBJ1-5 - TRBV19 CASSDQQGQPQHF TGTGCCAGTAGTGATCAACAGGGTCAGCCCCAGCATTTT
- TRBJ2-1 - TRBV11-3 CASSLDGADLYNEQFF TGTGCCAGCAGCTTAGACGGGGCGGATTTATACAATGAGCAGTTCTTC
- TRBJ2-5 TRBD2 TRBV4-1 CASSHGTSGGGETQYF TGCGCCAGCAGCCACGGGACTAGCGGGGGGGGAGAGACCCAGTACTTC
- TRBJ2-2 - TRBV11-3 CASSLAGGSDTGELFF TGTGCCAGCAGCTTAGCGGGCGGGTCGGACACCGGGGAGCTGTTTTTT
- TRBJ2-3 - TRBV5-1 CASSRSTDTQYF TGCGCCAGCAGCCGGAGCACAGATACGCAGTATTTT
few TRBJ2-2 - TRBV10-1 CASSEAGELFF TGCGCCAGCAGTGAGGCCGGGGAGCTGTTTTTT
- TRBJ1-1 - TRBV19 CASSLQGLEAFF TGTGCCAGTAGTTTACAGGGCCTTGAAGCTTTCTTT
once TRBJ1-4 TRBD1 TRBV30 CARQGAGEKLFF TGTGCCAGACAGGGGGCGGGTGAAAAACTGTTTTTT
many TRBJ2-7 TRBD2 TRBV5-4 CASSYGGGSSYEQYF TGTGCCAGCAGCTACGGCGGCGGGAGCTCCTACGAGCAGTACTTC